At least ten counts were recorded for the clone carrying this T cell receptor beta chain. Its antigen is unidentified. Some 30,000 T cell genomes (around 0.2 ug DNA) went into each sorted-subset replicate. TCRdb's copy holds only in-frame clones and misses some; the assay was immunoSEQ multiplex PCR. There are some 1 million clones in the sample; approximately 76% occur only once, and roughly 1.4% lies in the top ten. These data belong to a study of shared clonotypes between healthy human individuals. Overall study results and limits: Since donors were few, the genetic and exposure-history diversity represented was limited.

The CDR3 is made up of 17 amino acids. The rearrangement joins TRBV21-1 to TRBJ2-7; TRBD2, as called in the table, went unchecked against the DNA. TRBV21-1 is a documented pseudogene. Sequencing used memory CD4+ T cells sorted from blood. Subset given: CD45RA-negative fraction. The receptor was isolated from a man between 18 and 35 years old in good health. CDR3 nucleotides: TGTGCCAGCAGCCGCTCTTTCTCGGGACTAGCTTCCTACGAGCAGTACTTC. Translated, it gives CASSRSFSGLASYEQYF.